Given below is one TCR beta chain in context. The sample belongs to a study of blood T cell repertoires in COVID-19. Only in-frame clones appear in the TCRdb table, and some are missing; sequencing was by immunoSEQ multiplex PCR. Of roughly 230,000 clones in the sample, approximately 88% are singletons; the top ten hold under 30%. The germline V gene encodes CDR1 MNHEY and CDR2 SVGAGI. CDR3 length: 15 amino acids. Deletions cut 10 bases from V and 4 bases from J, with 22 bases between. This chain joins TRBV6-5 and TRBJ1-2; D uncertain. Material for sequencing was peripheral blood. This receptor was obtained from a man between 40 and 49 years old with acute or convalescent COVID-19. The CDR3 bases are TGTGCCACCCTACCGAAACCCACAGATTCCTATGGCTACACCTTC. This sequence encodes CATLPKPTDSYGYTF.